The 26 T cell receptor beta chains given below trace back to one sample, sequenced in a study of T cell responses to AZD1222 COVID-19 vaccine. Clones were read by immunoSEQ multiplex PCR, and TCRdb kept only the in-frame ones, dropping some. Of 200,000 or so clones in the sample, around 93% were seen once. The sequences come from peripheral blood, collected on day 0 of MenACWY control vaccination. These receptors were obtained from an adult in good health.

V and J are TRBV3-1 (or the pseudogene TRBV3-2) and TRBJ2-7, with TRBD1 identical over 8 bases. This CDR3 has 11 residues. V shed 8 bases, J shed 6 bases, and the junction held 3 bases outside the gene matches. CDR1 LGHDT and CDR2 YNNKEL come from the germline V gene (reference sequence). In nucleotides, the CDR3 is TGTGCCAGCGGACAGGGTCGCGAGCAGTACTTC. Encoded protein: CASGQGREQYF.

This clone showed up just once. The V call is TRBV5-6, the J call TRBJ1-2, with 7 bases lining up with TRBD1. V lost 6 bases and J lost 5; bases outside the gene matches: 4. Germline CDR1 SGHDT, CDR2 YYEEEE. The CDR3 sequence is 12 residues long. Here the CDR3 DNA reads TGTGCCAGCACTGACAGGGTATATGGCTACACCTTC. Translation: CASTDRVYGYTF.

In its sample, this clone was seen once. The chain uses TRBV7-8 and TRBJ2-5, with a possible D match to TRBD2 (5 bases). The CDR3 length is 13 residues. Trimming took off 5 bases at V and 5 bases at J, with 12 bases between the two ends. CDR1 is SGHVS and CDR2 is FQNEAQ in the germline V gene. The CDR3 sequence is CASSLGVKETQYF. Here the CDR3 DNA reads TGTGCCAGCAGCCTCGGGGTGAAGGAGACCCAGTACTTC.

V and J are TRBV3-1 (or the pseudogene TRBV3-2) and TRBJ1-2, with a possible D match to TRBD1 (5 bases). This CDR3 comprises 13 residues. Trimming removed 2 bases from V and 6 bases from J, with 10 bases in between. Germline V CDR1 and CDR2: LGHDT, YNNKEL (reference sequence). CDR3 residues: CASSQIRGDGYTF. CDR3 DNA: TGTGCCAGCAGCCAAATTCGAGGGGATGGCTACACCTTC.

CDR3 bases: TGTGCCAGTAGCTTGGGGTACTTACGGGGGCATGAAAAACTGTTTTTT. It codes for CASSLGYLRGHEKLFF. This chain links TRBV19 with TRBJ1-4; D might be TRBD1 (6 bases). This CDR3 contains 16 residues. Germline CDR1 is LNHDA and CDR2 is SQIVND (reference sequence). The V end lost 6 bases, the J end lost 6 bases, and 20 bases lay between the germline ends.

The CDR3 spells CASGLGQGSNQPQHF. For the CDR3, the DNA is TGTGCCAGCGGCCTAGGGCAGGGTAGCAATCAGCCCCAGCATTTT. The chain carries TRBV2 and TRBJ1-5; TRBD1 is a possible D gene (5 bases). This CDR3 comprises 15 residues. Deletions cut 8 bases from V and 0 bases from J, with 14 bases between. Germline V gene lookup returns CDR1 SNHLY and CDR2 FYNNEI.

J is TRBJ1-1 and V is TRBV6-2 or TRBV6-3; D not resolved. Germline V gives CDR1 MNHEY, CDR2 SVGEGT. Trimming shortened V by 0 bases and J by 1 base, and 12 bases separated the two germline ends. The CDR3 contains 16 residues. CDR3 bases: TGTGCCAGCAGTTACTCAATCGGGAAGCCGAACACTGAAGCTTTCTTT. It specifies CASSYSIGKPNTEAFF.

This chain joins TRBV20-1 and TRBJ1-2, with no clear D. V was shortened by 3 bases and J by 3 bases, with 5 bases between the two germline ends. Germline V lookup: CDR1 DFQATT, CDR2 SNEGSKA (reference sequence). There are 11 residues in the CDR3. CDR3 coding DNA: TGCAGTGCTAGCAGTGACTATGGCTACACCTTC. It specifies CSASSDYGYTF.

This chain links TRBV7-8 with TRBJ1-2; no definite D call. The CDR3 is 13 residues long. Trimming took 1 base from V and 3 from J, leaving 6 bases between them. Germline CDR1 is SGHVS and CDR2 is FQNEAQ. The CDR3 sequence is CASSLGPDYGYTF. The CDR3 DNA reads TGTGCCAGCAGCTTAGGTCCGGACTATGGCTACACCTTC.

The rearrangement uses TRBV19 and TRBJ2-7, with 8 positions matching TRBD1. Germline values: CDR1 LNHDA, CDR2 SQIVND (reference sequence). The V segment lost 4 bases and the J segment 4 bases; nucleotides outside the gene matches: 6. The CDR3 has 14 residues. CDR3 DNA: TGTGCCAGTAGTAGGGGGACAGGACGGTACGAGCAGTACTTC. Translating it yields CASSRGTGRYEQYF.

The chain links TRBV6-1 to TRBJ1-1; 7 bases are shared with TRBD1. V was clipped by 2 bases and J by 1 base; unmatched bases: 1. CDR1 is MNHNS, CDR2 SASEGT, per germline. This CDR3 comprises 14 residues. The CDR3 protein is CASSEQGGNTEAFF. The CDR3 coding sequence is TGTGCCAGCAGTGAACAGGGGGGGAACACTGAAGCTTTCTTT.

A remark on this clone: Other DNA sequences in the sample encode the same CDR3. V usage is TRBV19 and J usage is TRBJ2-3, with D hard to call. The CDR3 extends over 14 amino acids. Germline V gene sequence: CDR1 LNHDA, CDR2 SQIVND (reference sequence). V was cut by 2 bases and J by 1 base, with 7 bases left in between. The CDR3 nucleotides read TGTGCCAGTAGTATAAGTGGGGGCACAGATACGCAGTATTTT. Amino acids: CASSISGGTDTQYF. Filled out from reference TRBV19 and TRBJ2-3, the complete variable domain reads DGGITQSPKYLFRKEGQNVTLSCEQNLNHDAMYWYRQDPGQGLRLIYYSQIVNDFQKGDIAEGYSVSREKKESFPLTVTSAQKNPTAFYLCASSISGGTDTQYFGPGTRLTVL.

The J gene is TRBJ1-1, the V gene TRBV2, with no clear D. CDR1 is SNHLY and CDR2 is FYNNEI in the germline V gene. Trimming removed 5 bases at V and 1 base at J, with 11 bases between. This CDR3 is 14 amino acids long. CDR3 protein: CASSLTRTNTEAFF. Here the CDR3 DNA reads TGTGCCAGCAGTTTAACTAGGACGAACACTGAAGCTTTCTTT.

The CDR3 DNA follows: TGTGCCACCAGTGCTCCACACCAGGGGCACTACGAGCAGTACTTC. It translates to CATSAPHQGHYEQYF. The chain carries TRBV24-1 and TRBJ2-7; weak D call: TRBD1 (6 bases). CDR3 length: 15 residues. Trimming left V 5 bases short and J 3 bases short, with 16 bases between. The V gene's germline CDR1 is KGHDR and CDR2 SFDVKD.

The CDR3 DNA reads TGTGCCAGCACTGCCGGAGATCAGCCCCAGCATTTT. It translates to CASTAGDQPQHF. The V call is TRBV6-5, the J call TRBJ1-5; D is undetermined. CDR3 length: 12 amino acids. V was cut by 7 bases and J by 5 bases, with 9 bases left in between. Germline V gene data show CDR1 as MNHEY and CDR2 as SVGAGI.

V and J are TRBV6-5 and TRBJ2-4; D uncertain. There are 16 residues in the CDR3. V was shortened by 0 bases and J by 5 bases, with 14 bases between the two germline ends. CDR1 and CDR2 (germline): MNHEY, SVGAGI. CDR3 DNA: TGTGCCAGCAGTTACTCGATCGTGCAGTACGAAAACATTCAGTACTTC. This translates into CASSYSIVQYENIQYF.

This sequence joins TRBV4-3 and TRBJ2-1; 8 bases line up with TRBD2. Germline V lookup: CDR1 LGHNA, CDR2 YSLEER. V lost 2 bases and J lost 5; bases outside the gene matches: 5. This CDR3 has 15 amino acids. The CDR3 sequence: CASSQFGGANNEQFF. The CDR3 DNA is TGCGCCAGCAGCCAATTCGGGGGGGCCAACAATGAGCAGTTCTTC.

The chain recombines TRBV4-2 with TRBJ1-4; 9 nucleotides match TRBD1. Unmatched junction bases numbered 11, after V lost 1 base and J lost 8 bases. In germline, CDR1 is LGHNA, CDR2 YNFKEQ. The CDR3 totals 17 residues. The CDR3 sequence is CASSQAGQGIIGEKLFF. The CDR3 nucleotides are TGTGCCAGCAGCCAAGCGGGACAGGGAATCATAGGGGAAAAACTGTTTTTT.

Remarks on this clone: Other nucleotide sequences in the sample specify the same CDR3. The chain carries TRBV2 and TRBJ1-1; TRBD1 is a possible D gene (5 bases). The CDR3 is 13 amino acids. V was clipped by 6 bases and J by 1 base, with 9 bases between them. Germline V lookup: CDR1 SNHLY, CDR2 FYNNEI. This CDR3 is CASSRTGNTEAFF. The CDR3 coding sequence is TGTGCCAGCAGCCGTACAGGGAACACTGAAGCTTTCTTT.

V is TRBV9 and J is TRBJ2-1; D possibly uses TRBD1 or TRBD2 (6 bases each). The CDR3 contains 15 residues. Looked up from germline, CDR1 is SGDLS and CDR2 is YYNGEE. V lost 2 bases to trimming and J lost 3 bases, with 12 bases between them. The CDR3 here is CASSVTGAGYNEQFF. The DNA of the CDR3 is TGTGCCAGCAGCGTCACGGGGGCGGGCTACAATGAGCAGTTCTTC. The variable domain in full, with the rest retrieved from reference TRBV9 and TRBJ2-1, is DSGVTQTPKHLITATGQRVTLRCSPRSGDLSVYWYQQSLDQGLQFLIQYYNGEERAKGNILERFSAQQFPDLHSELNLSSLELGDSALYFCASSVTGAGYNEQFFGPGTRLTVL.

The chain combines TRBV30 with TRBJ1-3, with D uncertain. Trimming cost V 0 bases and J 9 bases, with 9 bases left between them. The CDR3 has 12 residues. The germline CDR1 and CDR2 sequences are GTSNPN and SVGIG (reference sequence). For the CDR3, the DNA is TGTGCCTGGAGTGTACGAGGAGTCACCATATATTTT. Amino acid sequence: CAWSVRGVTIYF.

The chain couples TRBV30 to TRBJ1-5, with TRBD1 matching over 7 bases. CDR3 length: 15 residues. The V gene end was trimmed by 1 base and the J gene end by 6 bases; junction bases not matched to a gene: 9. The germline CDR1 and CDR2 sequences are GTSNPN and SVGIG (reference sequence). The DNA of the CDR3 is TGTGCCTGGAGTGCAACGACAGGGTTTAGTCAGCCCCAGCATTTT. This translates into CAWSATTGFSQPQHF.

This chain joins TRBV7-2 and TRBJ1-3; D unresolved. V lost 1 base, J lost 0 bases, and 10 bases lay in between. The CDR3 consists of 16 residues. Germline CDR1 reads SGHTA; CDR2 reads FQGNSA. The CDR3 loop reads CASSLGALSSGNTIYF. The DNA for the CDR3 is TGTGCCAGCAGCTTAGGGGCCCTGAGCTCTGGAAACACCATATATTTT. Together with reference TRBV7-2 and TRBJ1-3, the CDR3 gives the full variable domain: GAGVSQSPSNKVTEKGKDVELRCDPISGHTALYWYRQSLGQGLEFLIYFQGNSAPDKSGLPSDRFSAERTGGSVSTLTIQRTQQEDSAVYLCASSLGALSSGNTIYFGEGSWLTVV.

This sequence joins TRBV7-2 and TRBJ1-5; 9 bases fit TRBD1. There are 14 residues in the CDR3. Losses at the gene ends were 4 bases for V and 5 bases for J; bases not matched to a gene: 3. Per germline, CDR1 SGHTA and CDR2 FQGNSA. This CDR3 is CASSSTGGHQPQHF. The CDR3 DNA sequence: TGTGCCAGCAGCTCCACAGGGGGCCATCAGCCCCAGCATTTT.

The rearrangement links TRBV28 to TRBJ2-5; D gene uncertain. The CDR3 contains 11 residues. The V gene's germline CDR1 is MDHEN and CDR2 SYDVKM. V gave up 2 bases and J gave up 4 bases, with 2 bases separating them. The CDR3 DNA reads as TGTGCCAGCAGTTTAAGAGAGACCCAGTACTTC. Its translation: CASSLRETQYF.

CDR3 sequence (DNA): TGTGCCAGCAGTTTCGGGGTGGGAGTGTTTCAGCCCCAGCATTTT. Protein: CASSFGVGVFQPQHF. This chain connects TRBV28 to TRBJ1-5; D remains unclear. The CDR3 loop spans 15 amino acids. Trimming removed 3 bases from V and 6 bases from J, with 15 bases in between. CDR1 is MDHEN and CDR2 is SYDVKM in the germline V gene.